The TCR beta chain under discussion was sequenced for a study of cytomegalovirus exposure and HLA in healthy donors. Whole-study findings and limits: Listed as cytomegalovirus-associated were over 150 TCR beta chains. Reports credit the classifier with highly specific, highly sensitive diagnosis of cytomegalovirus status. Across donors, most TCRs were seen rarely, yet some public ones were widespread.

This table comes from immunoSEQ multiplex PCR, and its TCRdb copy is limited to in-frame clones, with some not included. The data contain 110,000 to 150,000 clones, 80% to 90% of them singletons. This clone has just one count. As yet, its antigen is unknown. The CDR3 has 13 amino acids. V was cut by 7 bases and J by 5 bases, with 12 bases left in between. Germline V lookup: CDR1 MNHNY, CDR2 SVGAGI (reference sequence). J is TRBJ1-5 and V is TRBV6-6, with D hard to call. The material sequenced was PBMCs. The TCR originated in a woman younger than 45 in good health and CMV-seropositive. The CDR3 coding sequence is TGTGCCAGCAACCCGTCGAGGTATCAGCCCCAGCATTTT. The encoded protein is CASNPSRYQPQHF.